The present T cell receptor (beta chain) was sequenced within a study of blood T cell repertoires in COVID-19. Study-level information: PBMCs, B-cell-depleted T cells, or T cells were the source of the cDNA or gDNA that made up the material.

Deletions cut 4 bases from V and 6 bases from J, with 7 bases between. CDR3 length: 12 residues. The germline V gene has CDR1 ENHRY and CDR2 SYGVKD. Data came from immunoSEQ multiplex PCR; TCRdb stores just in-frame clones and leaves some out. The data hold some 80,000 clones, with about nine tenths observed a single time. Sequences were obtained from peripheral blood. The gene calls are TRBV10-3 and TRBJ1-5; perhaps TRBD1 as D (5 bases). The TCR originated in a human donor in a cohort sampled during active COVID-19. The CDR3 DNA reads TGTGCCATCAGTGGGGGGGGTCAGCCCCAGCATTTT. It is translated as CAISGGGQPQHF.